The next 11 T cell receptor beta chains were all read from a single sample in a study of shared clonotypes between healthy human individuals. Produced via immunoSEQ multiplex PCR; TCRdb's table is partial and in-frame only. The table shows about 690,000 clones, with less than 95% occurring only once. Sequencing was performed on memory CD8+ T cells from PBMCs. The sample's subset: CD45RO+ cells pooled with CCR7-negative TemRA cells. All receptors come from a man younger than 30 in good health. Some clones in this sample may be carry-over from other donors' samples.

This clone was observed a single time. The rearrangement uses TRBV5-4 and TRBJ2-1, with 8 nucleotides matching TRBD2. V trimming: 2 bases; J trimming: 0 bases; junction bases outside the gene matches: 7. The CDR3 totals 17 residues. Germline V CDR1 and CDR2: SGHNT, YYREEE (reference sequence). The CDR3 bases are TGTGCCAGCAGCTTTAACGGGAGGGTCAGCTCCTACAATGAGCAGTTCTTC. Residues: CASSFNGRVSSYNEQFF.

The rearrangement uses TRBV11-2 and TRBJ2-3; no firm D call. The V and J ends lost 1 base and 6 bases respectively, with 17 bases between them. The CDR3 spans 16 residues. Germline lookup yields CDR1 SGHAT and CDR2 FQNNGV. This CDR3 is CASSLGWGRGVDTQYF. DNA of the CDR3: TGTGCCAGCAGCTTAGGGTGGGGTAGAGGCGTGGATACGCAGTATTTT.

This clone is a singleton in its sample. In DNA form, the CDR3 reads TGTGCCAGCAGTGACAGGCGGAGGGGAAATGAGCAGTTCTTC. Residues: CASSDRRRGNEQFF. V and J are TRBV6-1 and TRBJ2-1; TRBD2 is a possible D gene (6 bases). CDR3 length: 14 residues. Trimming removed 3 bases from V and 7 bases from J, with 13 bases in between. The germline V gene encodes CDR1 MNHNS and CDR2 SASEGT.

A word on this clone: Other DNA sequences in the same sample also yield this CDR3. The chain's CDR3 is CSVEGGGTEAFF. The CDR3 nucleotides read TGCAGCGTTGAAGGGGGAGGCACTGAAGCTTTCTTT. V gene TRBV29-1 combines with J gene TRBJ1-1; D gene ambiguous. Germline values: CDR1 SQVTM, CDR2 ANQGSEA. The V end was cut by 1 base, the J end by 4 bases, with 7 bases between. This CDR3 comprises 12 residues. Full variable domain (missing parts from reference TRBV29-1 and TRBJ1-1): SAVISQKPSRDICQRGTSLTIQCQVDSQVTMMFWYRQQPGQSLTLIATANQGSEATYESGFVIDKFPISRPNLTFSTLTVSNMSPEDSSIYLCSVEGGGTEAFFGQGTRLTVV.

This rearrangement joins TRBV5-1 to TRBJ2-1; tentatively, D is TRBD1 (5 bases). Germline V gene sequence: CDR1 SGHRS, CDR2 YFSETQ. The CDR3 is made up of 15 amino acids. Trimming shortened V by 1 base and J by 5 bases, and 13 bases separated the two germline ends. CDR3 in DNA: TGCGCCAGCAGCTTGTGGGGCGAGGCCAACAATGAGCAGTTCTTC. It translates to CASSLWGEANNEQFF.

This clone has just a few counts. The V gene is TRBV29-1, the J gene TRBJ1-2; 7 bases agree with TRBD1. V was clipped by 1 base and J by 8 bases; unmatched bases: 7. The CDR3 sequence is 13 residues long. Germline V CDR1 and CDR2: SQVTM, ANQGSEA. As DNA, the CDR3 is TGCAGCGTTGAAGCGGGACAGTGGGTGGGCTACACCTTC. This sequence encodes CSVEAGQWVGYTF.

The rearrangement joins TRBV7-9 to TRBJ2-1, with 11 bases lining up with TRBD2. The length of the CDR3 is 15 residues. Trimming took 0 bases from V and 5 from J; bases not matched to a gene: 0. CDR1 and CDR2 from the germline V gene are SEHNR and FQNEAQ (reference sequence). CDR3: CASSLASGRDNEQFF. The DNA of the CDR3 is TGTGCCAGCAGCTTAGCTAGCGGGAGGGACAATGAGCAGTTCTTC.

The genes are TRBV28 and TRBJ2-1, with TRBD2 matching 12 bases. CDR3 size: 15 residues. V trimming: 4 bases; J trimming: 4 bases; junction bases outside the gene matches: 2. Germline CDR1 and CDR2: MDHEN and SYDVKM. The CDR3 bases are TGTGCCAGCAGTTCCCTAGCGGGAGGGTACAATGAGCAGTTCTTC. Amino acids: CASSSLAGGYNEQFF.

The V and J genes are TRBV6-1 and TRBJ2-2, with 16 bases identical to TRBD2. J gave up 6 bases and V 3 bases, and 10 bases lay outside the gene matches. The germline V gene has CDR1 MNHNS and CDR2 SASEGT. The CDR3 covers 19 residues. CDR3 sequence: CASSEGLAGGPKFAGELFF. In nucleotides, the CDR3 is TGTGCCAGCAGTGAGGGACTAGCGGGAGGGCCAAAGTTCGCCGGGGAGCTGTTTTTT.

The chain is built from TRBV5-1 and TRBJ2-7; the D gene is possibly TRBD1 (5 bases). V gave up 0 bases and J gave up 7 bases, with 20 bases separating them. The length of the CDR3 is 16 residues. Germline V CDR1 and CDR2: SGHRS, YFSETQ. CDR3 nucleotide sequence: TGCGCCAGCAGCTTGGATATGGATAGGGGTACTCGAGAGCAGTACTTC. As protein: CASSLDMDRGTREQYF.

The J gene is TRBJ2-7, the V gene TRBV19; weak D call: TRBD1 (5 bases). Trimming took 10 bases from V and 3 from J, leaving 13 bases between them. The CDR3 runs to 12 residues. Per the germline V gene, CDR1 is LNHDA and CDR2 is SQIVND (reference sequence). CDR3 residues: CATRSTVYEQYF. CDR3 DNA: TGTGCCACGCGATCGACAGTCTACGAGCAGTACTTC.